A single sample gave rise to the 30 T cell receptor beta chains below, sequenced in a study of T cells in Graves' hyperthyroidism and ophthalmopathy. There were TCR beta CDR3 regions amplified from RNA transcripts. The HTBI primer set was used in a first-round RT-PCR of the TCR CDR3. TCRdb itself ran the multiplex PCR reads through MiXCR, one entry per CDR3 protein. The sample lists about 400,000 distinct CDR3 sequences, approximately 15% occurring once. Material: blood. These receptors originate from a young woman with Graves' hyperthyroidism.

This clonotype appeared many times. The chain joins TRBV10-3 to TRBJ1-5; TRBD1 matches 7 bases. This CDR3 has 16 amino acids. The V gene's germline CDR1 is ENHRY and CDR2 SYGVKD. Trimming took 4 bases from V and 2 from J; bases not matched to a gene: 8. The CDR3 nucleotides read TGTGCCATCAGTGCAAGACAGGGTACGGGCAATCAGCCCCAGCATTTT. As protein: CAISARQGTGNQPQHF.

This clonotype came up many times. The V call is TRBV2, the J call TRBJ2-3; TRBD2 aligns across 7 bases. This CDR3 spans 16 amino acids. Germline loops: CDR1 SNHLY, CDR2 FYNNEI. Trimming took 6 bases from V and 0 from J; bases not matched to a gene: 9. The CDR3 reads CASRKGGARSTDTQYF. CDR3 in DNA: TGTGCCAGCAGGAAGGGAGGGGCGCGAAGCACAGATACGCAGTATTTT.

This clonotype was seen only a few times. The genes are TRBV30 and TRBJ2-2; possibly TRBD2 for D (5 bases). Trimming shortened V by 4 bases and J by 5 bases, and 8 bases separated the two germline ends. The germline CDR1 and CDR2 sequences are GTSNPN and SVGIG (reference sequence). The CDR3 has 12 amino acids. DNA for the CDR3: TGTGCCTGGACTGGGAGAACCGGGGAGCTGTTTTTT. It is translated as CAWTGRTGELFF.

J is TRBJ1-1 and V is TRBV20-1; 8 bases fit TRBD1. The J segment lost 2 bases and the V segment lost 0 bases, leaving 5 bases of the junction unmatched. Germline CDR1 and CDR2: DFQATT and SNEGSKA (reference sequence). There are 15 residues in the CDR3. The CDR3 loop reads CSARDGTGPNTEAFF. DNA of the CDR3: TGCAGTGCTAGAGACGGGACAGGACCCAACACTGAAGCTTTCTTT.

Notes on this clonotype: A much larger clone lies a single base off, so this may be a read error. The chain joins TRBV12-5 to TRBJ2-2; a possible D gene is TRBD1 (6 bases). The CDR3 consists of 16 residues. Germline CDR1 LGHNT, CDR2 FRNRAP. Trimming removed 3 bases from V and 3 bases from J, with 14 bases in between. The CDR3 reads CASGFTTGTHTGELFF. The CDR3 DNA is TGTGCTAGTGGTTTTACCACAGGGACGCACACCGGGGAGCTGTTTTTT.

This clonotype showed up many times. This chain joins TRBV7-8 and TRBJ2-1, with D possibly matching TRBD1 (5 bases). This CDR3 comprises 14 residues. Germline V CDR1 and CDR2: SGHVS, FQNEAQ. V shed 5 bases and J shed 8 bases, with 16 bases lying between them. The chain's CDR3 is CASSTRTPRDEQFF. The DNA for the CDR3 is TGTGCCAGCAGCACCAGGACCCCCAGGGATGAGCAGTTCTTC.

The table lists this clonotype with many counts. This chain uses TRBV18 with TRBJ2-3; 9 positions match TRBD2. Per the germline V gene, CDR1 is KGHSH and CDR2 is LQKENI. Trimming removed 6 bases from V and 1 base from J; junction bases left unmatched: 17. CDR3 size: 19 residues. CDR3 amino acids: CASSRNRVAGELGTDTQYF. DNA for the CDR3: TGTGCCAGCTCCCGCAACCGGGTAGCGGGAGAGTTAGGCACAGATACGCAGTATTTT.

This clonotype was observed at least ten times. The chain has TRBV5-1 and TRBJ2-7; D is uncertain. Germline V gene data show CDR1 as SGHRS and CDR2 as YFSETQ. Trimming removed 0 bases from V and 0 bases from J, with 10 bases in between. This CDR3 is 15 amino acids long. This CDR3 is CASSLVGQSSYEQYF. CDR3 coding DNA: TGCGCCAGCAGCTTGGTTGGGCAGAGCTCCTACGAGCAGTACTTC.

To note about this clonotype: A much larger clone sits a single nucleotide away, making a read error possible. This rearrangement joins TRBV30 to TRBJ2-1; 8 bases align to TRBD2. Per the germline V gene, CDR1 is GTSNPN and CDR2 is SVGIG (reference sequence). The trim removed 2 bases at V and 3 bases at J, leaving 12 bases unmatched. The length of the CDR3 is 17 residues. The CDR3 region has the DNA TGTGCCTGGAGTAATCCGAGAGGGGGACTAGACTACAATGAGCAGTTCTTC. Translation gives CAWSNPRGGLDYNEQFF.

The table lists this clonotype with a few counts. Being one base from a much bigger clone, this may be a read error. V and J are TRBV30 and TRBJ1-1; D is unresolved. Germline CDR1 GTSNPN, CDR2 SVGIG (reference sequence). CDR3 length: 13 residues. The CDR3 DNA reads as TGTGCCCGGAGTGTACAGCAGAACACTGAAGCTTTCTTT. Translated: CARSVQQNTEAFF.

This clonotype was counted ten times or more. The chain carries TRBV2 and TRBJ2-5; 8 bases line up with TRBD1. The V and J ends lost 5 bases and 0 bases, in that order; junction bases with no gene match: 2. The CDR3 runs 14 residues. From germline, CDR1 is SNHLY and CDR2 FYNNEI. The CDR3 DNA reads TGTGCCAGCAGTTGGGACAGGTACCAAGAGACCCAGTACTTC. As protein: CASSWDRYQETQYF.

The rearrangement joins TRBV3-1 to TRBJ2-7, with D perhaps matching TRBD1 (6 bases). CDR1 is LGHDT, CDR2 YNNKEL, per germline (reference sequence). Trimming stripped 7 bases from V and 1 base from J, with 17 bases between. This CDR3 is built from 15 residues. The CDR3 DNA reads as TGTGCCAGCACCCCGAACCCACAGGGATCCTACGAGCAGTACTTC. Translating it yields CASTPNPQGSYEQYF.

This clonotype was counted a few times. This sequence joins TRBV18 and TRBJ1-3; 7 bases match TRBD1. CDR1 is KGHSH and CDR2 is LQKENI in the germline V gene. V lost 6 bases and J lost 4; bases outside the gene matches: 6. The CDR3 spans 14 residues. In nucleotides, the CDR3 is TGTGCCAGCTCGACAGGGATAGGAGGAAACACCATATATTTT. Residues: CASSTGIGGNTIYF.

J is TRBJ2-4 and V is TRBV6-2 or TRBV6-3, with 9 nucleotides matching TRBD2. The V and J ends lost 0 bases and 6 bases, in that order; junction bases with no gene match: 0. CDR1 is MNHEY, CDR2 SVGEGT, per germline. CDR3 length equals 14 residues. The CDR3 coding sequence is TGTGCCAGCAGTTACTCGACTAGCGGAAACATTCAGTACTTC. It translates to CASSYSTSGNIQYF.

This clonotype has at least ten counts. The chain combines TRBV24-1 with TRBJ2-1; D is uncertain. The germline V gene has CDR1 KGHDR and CDR2 SFDVKD. The CDR3 is 16 residues long. Trimming stripped 4 bases from V and 0 bases from J, with 12 bases between. The CDR3 reads CATSELRRSSYNEQFF. The CDR3 DNA is TGTGCCACCAGTGAGTTGCGAAGGAGCTCCTACAATGAGCAGTTCTTC.

The table lists this clonotype with many counts. DNA for the CDR3: TGTGCCAGCAAGCGGGGCAGGGCTTCGGGTGAGCAGTTCTTC. Its translation: CASKRGRASGEQFF. V and J are TRBV7-2 and TRBJ2-1; TRBD2 aligns across 7 bases. The CDR3 consists of 14 residues. The V and J ends lost 7 bases and 9 bases, in that order; junction bases with no gene match: 12. The germline V gene has CDR1 SGHTA and CDR2 FQGNSA.

This clonotype was detected only a few times. The V call is TRBV19, the J call TRBJ2-7; D tentatively reads TRBD1 or TRBD2 (5 bases each). Per germline, CDR1 LNHDA and CDR2 SQIVND (reference sequence). The CDR3 has 16 amino acids. V dropped 4 bases and J dropped 2 bases, with 18 bases sitting between them. The CDR3 nucleotides read TGTGCCAGTAGTACTACTGTGGGACCAAAGCCCTACGAGCAGTACTTC. Translating it yields CASSTTVGPKPYEQYF.

This clonotype was counted a few times. The genes are TRBV2 and TRBJ2-5; 10 bases agree with TRBD2. The CDR3 totals 15 residues. The germline gives CDR1 SNHLY, CDR2 FYNNEI. The V gene end was trimmed by 4 bases and the J gene end by 4 bases; junction bases not matched to a gene: 6. The CDR3 here is CASSGAGGPSETQYF. DNA of the CDR3: TGTGCCAGCAGTGGAGCGGGAGGGCCCTCAGAGACCCAGTACTTC.

In its sample, this clonotype was seen many times. The V and J genes are TRBV24-1 and TRBJ2-1, with D hard to call. CDR1 and CDR2 from the germline V gene are KGHDR and SFDVKD. The CDR3 loop spans 13 amino acids. Between the trimmed V and J ends, which lost 5 bases and 6 bases, there was a span of 10 bases. CDR3 region: CATSGSAINEQFF. The DNA of the CDR3 is TGTGCCACCAGTGGTTCGGCTATCAATGAGCAGTTCTTC.

The rearrangement uses TRBV10-3 and TRBJ2-3; D is ambiguous. CDR3 length equals 16 residues. Germline loops: CDR1 ENHRY, CDR2 SYGVKD. V dropped 6 bases and J dropped 0 bases, with 16 bases sitting between them. CDR3: CAIRARPDSSTDTQYF. Written as DNA, the CDR3 is TGTGCCATCAGAGCTAGACCTGACTCCAGCACAGATACGCAGTATTTT.

This clonotype was recorded many times. The chain has TRBV20-1 and TRBJ1-1; D is ambiguous. CDR3 length: 14 amino acids. Germline CDR1 and CDR2: DFQATT and SNEGSKA (reference sequence). With 5 bases removed from V and 0 bases from J, the gap between germline ends came to 13 bases. This CDR3 reads CSAPVGWMNTEAFF. The CDR3 DNA reads TGCAGTGCTCCGGTGGGGTGGATGAACACTGAAGCTTTCTTT.

Comment on this clonotype: It may be a read error: a sequence one base away is much more abundant. This chain uses TRBV12-3 or TRBV12-4 with TRBJ2-3, with TRBD2 as a possible D gene (6 bases). Between the trimmed V and J ends, which lost 8 bases and 8 bases, there was a span of 20 bases. CDR3 length: 14 amino acids. CDR3 loop: CASDQVRGAGTQYF. The CDR3 DNA reads as TGTGCCAGCGACCAGGTGCGGGGAGCAGGTACGCAGTATTTT.

This clonotype came up a few times. The CDR3 bases are TGTGCCAGCAGCGTGGGGGGGAAACAGGTTAGAAATGAGCAGTTCTTC. This gives the protein CASSVGGKQVRNEQFF. The V and J genes are TRBV9 and TRBJ2-1; 7 nucleotides align to TRBD2. Germline V gene sequence: CDR1 SGDLS, CDR2 YYNGEE. The length of the CDR3 is 16 residues. J lost 7 bases, V lost 2 bases, and 12 bases had no gene match.

This clonotype was found many times. V is TRBV12-3 or TRBV12-4 and J is TRBJ2-3; D is unclear. Trimming pared 7 bases from V and 4 bases from J, leaving 33 bases between. This CDR3 contains 20 residues. The CDR3 DNA sequence: TGTGCCAGCACCTCGGGCCTACCCGAGCAAAAAGAGGTGTGGTCAGATACGCAGTATTTT. The encoded protein is CASTSGLPEQKEVWSDTQYF.

This clonotype was seen repeatedly, ten times or more. The V gene is TRBV7-9, the J gene TRBJ2-1; unclear D gene. V gave up 1 base and J gave up 4 bases, with 11 bases separating them. Germline-derived CDR1 and CDR2 are SEHNR and FQNEAQ (reference sequence). This CDR3 is built from 15 residues. The CDR3 DNA is TGTGCCAGCAGCTTAGGTTCGTACTATTACAATGAGCAGTTCTTC. Residues: CASSLGSYYYNEQFF.

Concerning this clonotype: This may stem from a read error, because a much larger clone lies one nucleotide away. V gene TRBV3-1 combines with J gene TRBJ2-2; D tentatively fits TRBD1 or TRBD2 (5 bases each). This CDR3 has 13 residues. The V gene's germline CDR1 is LGHDT and CDR2 YNNKEL (reference sequence). The CDR3 here is CASHGGITEELFF. The CDR3 DNA is TGTGCTAGCCATGGGGGAATCACCGAGGAGCTGTTTTTT.

This clonotype was seen at least ten times. The chain combines TRBV7-8 with TRBJ2-3, with no clear D. The V gene lost 2 bases and the J gene lost 6 bases, with 9 bases spanning the gap. The CDR3 spans 13 residues. Germline assignment: CDR1 SGHVS and CDR2 FQNEAQ. CDR3 coding DNA: TGTGCCAGCAGCTTACCTCTGGGGGATACGCAGTATTTT. This sequence encodes CASSLPLGDTQYF.

This sequence joins TRBV19 and TRBJ2-1; no clear D gene. The CDR3 loop spans 12 amino acids. V lost 3 bases and J 5 bases, leaving 5 bases between the germline ends. CDR1 LNHDA and CDR2 SQIVND come from the germline V gene (reference sequence). This CDR3 is CASSIVNNEQFF. CDR3 DNA: TGTGCCAGTAGTATTGTGAACAATGAGCAGTTCTTC.

In its sample, this clonotype was seen many times. The V gene is TRBV29-1, the J gene TRBJ2-1; the D call may be TRBD1 or TRBD2 (6 bases each). CDR1 SQVTM and CDR2 ANQGSEA come from the germline V gene. The CDR3 length is 14 residues. Trimming stripped 7 bases from V and 4 bases from J, with 17 bases between. CDR3 residues: CSAKRGVSYNEQFF. In DNA form, the CDR3 reads TGCAGCGCCAAAAGGGGGGTATCGTACAATGAGCAGTTCTTC.

At least ten counts were recorded for this clonotype. This chain links TRBV27 with TRBJ2-5; the match to TRBD2 covers 15 bases. Looked up from germline, CDR1 is MNHEY and CDR2 is SMNVEV (reference sequence). V lost 5 bases and J lost 5; bases outside the gene matches: 6. The CDR3 runs 16 residues. CDR3 region: CASSVTGTSGGETQYF. Written as DNA, the CDR3 is TGTGCCAGCAGTGTAACCGGGACTAGCGGGGGGGAGACCCAGTACTTC.